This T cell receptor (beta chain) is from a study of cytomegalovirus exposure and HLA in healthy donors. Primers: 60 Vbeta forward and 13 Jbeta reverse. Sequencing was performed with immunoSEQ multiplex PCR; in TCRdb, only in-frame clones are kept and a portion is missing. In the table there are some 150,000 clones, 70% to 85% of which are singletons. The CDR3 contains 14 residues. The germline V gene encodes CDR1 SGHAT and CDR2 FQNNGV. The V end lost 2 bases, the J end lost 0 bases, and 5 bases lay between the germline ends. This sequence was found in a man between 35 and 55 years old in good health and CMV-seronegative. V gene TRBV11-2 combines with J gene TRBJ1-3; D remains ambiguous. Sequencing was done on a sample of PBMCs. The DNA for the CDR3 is TGTGCCAGCAGCTTACGCAGCTCTGGAAACACCATATATTTT. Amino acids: CASSLRSSGNTIYF.